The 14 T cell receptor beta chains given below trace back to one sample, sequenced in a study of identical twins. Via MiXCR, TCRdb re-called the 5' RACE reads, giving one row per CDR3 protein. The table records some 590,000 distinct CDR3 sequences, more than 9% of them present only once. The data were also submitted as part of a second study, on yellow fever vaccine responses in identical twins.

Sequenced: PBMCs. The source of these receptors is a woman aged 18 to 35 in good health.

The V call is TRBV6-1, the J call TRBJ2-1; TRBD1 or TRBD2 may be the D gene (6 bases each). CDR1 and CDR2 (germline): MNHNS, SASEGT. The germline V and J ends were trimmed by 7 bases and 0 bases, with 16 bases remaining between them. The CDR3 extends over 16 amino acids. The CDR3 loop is CASKGGGSFSYNEQFF. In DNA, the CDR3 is TGTGCCAGCAAAGGGGGAGGAAGTTTCTCCTACAATGAGCAGTTCTTC.

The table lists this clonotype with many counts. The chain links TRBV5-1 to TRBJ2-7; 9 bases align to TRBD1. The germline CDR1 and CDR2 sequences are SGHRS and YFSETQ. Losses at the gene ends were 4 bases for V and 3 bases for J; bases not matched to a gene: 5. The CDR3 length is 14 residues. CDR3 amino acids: CASSLGQGDYEQYF. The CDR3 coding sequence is TGCGCCAGCAGCCTGGGACAGGGAGACTACGAGCAGTACTTC.

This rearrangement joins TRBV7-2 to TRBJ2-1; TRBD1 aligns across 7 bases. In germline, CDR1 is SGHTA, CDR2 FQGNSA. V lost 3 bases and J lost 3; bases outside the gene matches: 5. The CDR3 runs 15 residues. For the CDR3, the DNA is TGTGCCAGCAGCTTTGACAGGGAGCTCTACAATGAGCAGTTCTTC. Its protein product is CASSFDRELYNEQFF. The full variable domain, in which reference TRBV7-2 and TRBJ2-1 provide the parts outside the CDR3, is GAGVSQSPSNKVTEKGKDVELRCDPISGHTALYWYRQSLGQGLEFLIYFQGNSAPDKSGLPSDRFSAERTGGSVSTLTIQRTQQEDSAVYLCASSFDRELYNEQFFGPGTRLTVL.

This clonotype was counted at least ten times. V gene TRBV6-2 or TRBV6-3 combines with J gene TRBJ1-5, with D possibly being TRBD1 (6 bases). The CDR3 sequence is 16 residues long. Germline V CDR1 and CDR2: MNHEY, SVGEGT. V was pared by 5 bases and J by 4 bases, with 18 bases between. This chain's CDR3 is CASSPHAGGTNQPQHF. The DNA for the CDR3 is TGTGCCAGCAGTCCACATGCAGGAGGGACAAATCAGCCCCAGCATTTT.

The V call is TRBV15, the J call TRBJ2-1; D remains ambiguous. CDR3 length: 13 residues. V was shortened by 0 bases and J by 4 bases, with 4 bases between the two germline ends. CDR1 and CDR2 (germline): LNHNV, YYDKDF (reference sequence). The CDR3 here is CATSREIYNEQFF. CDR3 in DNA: TGTGCCACCAGCAGAGAAATTTACAATGAGCAGTTCTTC.

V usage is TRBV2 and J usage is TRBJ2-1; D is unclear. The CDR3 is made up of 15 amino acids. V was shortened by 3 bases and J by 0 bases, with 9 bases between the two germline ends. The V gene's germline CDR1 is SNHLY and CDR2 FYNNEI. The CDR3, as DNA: TGTGCCAGCAGTGATTCGTGGACCTCCTACAATGAGCAGTTCTTC. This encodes CASSDSWTSYNEQFF.

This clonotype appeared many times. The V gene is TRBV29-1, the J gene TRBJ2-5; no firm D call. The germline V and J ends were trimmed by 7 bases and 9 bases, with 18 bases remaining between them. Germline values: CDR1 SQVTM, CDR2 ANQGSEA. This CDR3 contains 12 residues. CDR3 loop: CSGTSKEWAQYF. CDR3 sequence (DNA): TGCAGCGGGACGTCAAAGGAGTGGGCCCAGTACTTC.

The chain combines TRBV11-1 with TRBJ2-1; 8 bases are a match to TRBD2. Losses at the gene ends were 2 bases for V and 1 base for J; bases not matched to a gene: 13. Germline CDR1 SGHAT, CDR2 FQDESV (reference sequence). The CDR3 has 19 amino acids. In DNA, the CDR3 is TGTGCCAGCAGCTTAATTCGGGAGGGCCTGGGCGAATCCTACAATGAGCAGTTCTTC. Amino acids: CASSLIREGLGESYNEQFF.

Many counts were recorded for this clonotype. The CDR3 DNA reads as TGTGCCAGCAGGACCCTCGGACTAGCCTACAATGAGCAGTTCTTC. It yields the protein CASRTLGLAYNEQFF. This chain connects TRBV12-3 or TRBV12-4 to TRBJ2-1, with 7 bases matching TRBD2. This CDR3 comprises 15 residues. Unmatched junction bases numbered 7, after V lost 6 bases and J lost 2 bases.

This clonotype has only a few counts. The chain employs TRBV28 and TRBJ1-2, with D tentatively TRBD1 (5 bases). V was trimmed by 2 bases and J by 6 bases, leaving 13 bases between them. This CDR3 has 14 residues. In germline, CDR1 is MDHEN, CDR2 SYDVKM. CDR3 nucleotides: TGTGCCAGCAGTTTAATAGGGGCGCCTGATGGCTACACCTTC. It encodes CASSLIGAPDGYTF.

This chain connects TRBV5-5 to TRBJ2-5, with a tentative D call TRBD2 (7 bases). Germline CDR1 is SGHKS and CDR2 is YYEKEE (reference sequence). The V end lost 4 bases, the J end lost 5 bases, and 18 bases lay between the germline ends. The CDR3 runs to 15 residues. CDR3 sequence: CASSVAPRGLETQYF. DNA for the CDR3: TGTGCCAGCAGCGTCGCCCCGCGGGGGCTGGAGACCCAGTACTTC.

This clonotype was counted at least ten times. CDR3 DNA: TGTGCCACCAAGGATACCCGGGACCCTTACAATGAGCAGTTCTTC. It translates to CATKDTRDPYNEQFF. The J gene is TRBJ2-1, the V gene TRBV24-1, with D tentatively TRBD1 or TRBD2 (5 bases each). This CDR3 region has 15 residues. Germline V gene sequence: CDR1 KGHDR, CDR2 SFDVKD. V gave up 8 bases and J gave up 4 bases, with 17 bases separating them.

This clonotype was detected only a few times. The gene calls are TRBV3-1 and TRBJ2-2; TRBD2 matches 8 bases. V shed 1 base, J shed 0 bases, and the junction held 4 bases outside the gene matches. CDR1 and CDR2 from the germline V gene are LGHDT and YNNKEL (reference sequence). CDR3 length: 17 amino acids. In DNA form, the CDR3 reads TGTGCCAGCAGCCAAGTTGCGGGGGGATCGAACACCGGGGAGCTGTTTTTT. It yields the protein CASSQVAGGSNTGELFF.

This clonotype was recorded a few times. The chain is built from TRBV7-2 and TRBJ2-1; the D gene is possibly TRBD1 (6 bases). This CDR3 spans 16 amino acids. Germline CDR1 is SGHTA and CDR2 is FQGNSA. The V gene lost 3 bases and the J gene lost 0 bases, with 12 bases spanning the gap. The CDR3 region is CASSLRTVSSYNEQFF. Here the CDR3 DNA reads TGTGCCAGCAGCTTGAGGACAGTTAGCTCCTACAATGAGCAGTTCTTC.